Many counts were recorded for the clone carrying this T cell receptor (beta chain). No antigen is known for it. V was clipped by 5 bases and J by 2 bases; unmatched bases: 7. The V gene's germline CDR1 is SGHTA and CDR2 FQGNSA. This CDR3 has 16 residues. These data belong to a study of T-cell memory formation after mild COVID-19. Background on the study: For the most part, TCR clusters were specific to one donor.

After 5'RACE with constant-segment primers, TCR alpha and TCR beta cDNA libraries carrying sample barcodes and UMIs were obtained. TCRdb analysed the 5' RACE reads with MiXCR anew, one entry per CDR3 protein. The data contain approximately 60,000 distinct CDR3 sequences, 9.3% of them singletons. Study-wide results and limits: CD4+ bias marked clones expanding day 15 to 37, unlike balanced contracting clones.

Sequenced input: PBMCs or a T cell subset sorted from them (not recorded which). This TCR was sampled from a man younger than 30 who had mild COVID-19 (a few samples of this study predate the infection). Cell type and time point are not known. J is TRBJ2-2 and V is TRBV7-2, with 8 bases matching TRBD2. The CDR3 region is CASSRFRGGNTGELFF. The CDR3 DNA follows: TGTGCCAGCAGCAGATTCCGGGGGGGTAACACCGGGGAGCTGTTTTTT.